This TCR beta chain is drawn from a study of cytomegalovirus exposure and HLA in healthy donors. Vbeta (60) and Jbeta (13) primers were used in the PCR. Sequenced by immunoSEQ multiplex PCR; TCRdb stores in-frame clones only, minus some. This sample has around 70,000 clones, with roughly 82% found just once. Germline V gene sequence: CDR1 SQVTM, CDR2 ANQGSEA. CDR3 length equals 13 residues. Trimming removed 3 bases from V and 2 bases from J, with 9 bases in between. The clonotype originates from a man aged 65 to 85 in good health and CMV-seronegative. The source material was PBMCs. V is TRBV29-1 and J is TRBJ2-3; D not certain. CDR3 protein: CSVDAGITDTQYF. The CDR3 nucleotides read TGCAGCGTTGATGCAGGTATCACAGATACGCAGTATTTT.